The 17 T cell receptor beta chains below come from one sample, sequenced in a study of cytomegalovirus exposure and HLA in healthy donors. Vbeta (60) and Jbeta (13) primers were used in the PCR. Assay used: immunoSEQ multiplex PCR; TCRdb lists only in-frame clones, some missing. The sample lists about 120,000 clones, 65% occurring once. The sequencing input was PBMCs. The receptor set was obtained from a woman in her 40s in good health and CMV-seropositive.

This chain connects TRBV5-1 to TRBJ2-5; 9 nucleotides align to TRBD1. Germline-derived CDR1 and CDR2 are SGHRS and YFSETQ. V lost 4 bases, J lost 5 bases, and 9 bases stayed unmatched. CDR3 length: 15 amino acids. CDR3 sequence (DNA): TGCGCCAGCAGCCCCCGGACAGGGGCCGGGGAGACCCAGTACTTC. As protein: CASSPRTGAGETQYF.

This clone occurred a few times. V is TRBV4-1 and J is TRBJ1-5; D gene uncertain. The CDR3 totals 15 residues. CDR1 is MGHRA and CDR2 is YSYEKL in the germline V gene. The V gene lost 4 bases and the J gene lost 2 bases, with 12 bases spanning the gap. CDR3 coding DNA: TGCGCCAGCAGCCCGGGAACTACGGGCAATCAGCCCCAGCATTTT. The encoded protein is CASSPGTTGNQPQHF.

This chain uses TRBV18 with TRBJ1-1; 9 nucleotides line up with TRBD1. Trimming took 5 bases from V and 5 from J; bases not matched to a gene: 9. The CDR3 extends over 15 amino acids. Looked up from germline, CDR1 is KGHSH and CDR2 is LQKENI. This chain's CDR3 is CASSDIWTGETEAFF. For the CDR3, the DNA is TGTGCCAGCTCAGATATCTGGACAGGGGAAACTGAAGCTTTCTTT. Full variable domain (missing parts from reference TRBV18 and TRBJ1-1): NAGVMQNPRHLVRRRGQEARLRCSPMKGHSHVYWYRQLPEEGLKFMVYLQKENIIDESGMPKERFSAEFPKEGPSILRIQQVVRGDSAAYFCASSDIWTGETEAFFGQGTRLTVV.

CDR3 nucleotides: TGTGCCAGCAGCCAAGACCTGGCGGAAACCGCCGGGACAGATACGCAGTATTTT. This encodes CASSQDLAETAGTDTQYF. The chain is built from TRBV14 and TRBJ2-3; D unresolved. The CDR3 has 18 amino acids. Between the trimmed V and J ends, which lost 0 bases and 3 bases, there was a span of 19 bases. CDR1 and CDR2 from the germline V gene are SGHDN and FVKESK.

The table lists this clone with a few counts. This chain joins TRBV2 and TRBJ2-5, with 13 bases aligning to TRBD2. Germline CDR1 is SNHLY and CDR2 is FYNNEI. Germline trimming cut 2 bases from V and 11 bases from J; bases unmatched to any gene: 14. CDR3 length: 17 amino acids. Here the CDR3 DNA reads TGTGCCAGCAGTGAAATCCCGACTAGCGGGGGGCCTACCAAGCAGTACTTC. Protein product: CASSEIPTSGGPTKQYF.

The chain joins TRBV15 to TRBJ2-7, with D possibly being TRBD1 (6 bases). The V and J ends lost 3 bases and 6 bases respectively, with 15 bases between them. CDR3 size: 14 residues. Germline values: CDR1 LNHNV, CDR2 YYDKDF (reference sequence). CDR3 in amino acids: CATSRSGAFLEQYF. Here the CDR3 DNA reads TGTGCCACCAGCAGGTCAGGGGCGTTCCTCGAGCAGTACTTC.

The chain is built from TRBV4-3 and TRBJ2-7, with D perhaps TRBD1 (5 bases). The germline V gene has CDR1 LGHNA and CDR2 YSLEER. There are 15 residues in the CDR3. Trimming stripped 7 bases from V and 0 bases from J, with 16 bases between. The CDR3 loop reads CASTRGLGSSYEQYF. CDR3 bases: TGCGCCAGCACAAGGGGTCTGGGAAGCTCCTACGAGCAGTACTTC.

This clone was seen a handful of times. This chain connects TRBV6-1 to TRBJ1-4; the D gene is possibly TRBD1 (5 bases). V lost 2 bases and J 6 bases, leaving 13 bases between the germline ends. This CDR3 comprises 15 residues. Per the germline V gene, CDR1 is MNHNS and CDR2 is SASEGT. For the CDR3, the DNA is TGTGCCAGCAGTGAACTCGGACACCGGGATGAAAAACTGTTTTTT. This codes for CASSELGHRDEKLFF.

This clone was found once. V is TRBV19 and J is TRBJ1-2; maybe TRBD1 (6 bases). Trimming removed 11 bases from V and 4 bases from J, with 14 bases in between. This CDR3 comprises 12 residues. From germline, CDR1 is LNHDA and CDR2 SQIVND (reference sequence). CDR3 coding DNA: TGTGCCCCCCCGGGGGGGGCCTATGGCTACACCTTC. It specifies CAPPGGAYGYTF.

This clone was observed a few times. The CDR3 region is CAWRRPGENYGYTF. The CDR3 DNA sequence: TGTGCCTGGAGGAGGCCAGGGGAGAATTATGGCTACACCTTC. The gene calls are TRBV30 and TRBJ1-2; possible D gene TRBD1, 6 bases. The CDR3 runs 14 residues. V was trimmed by 3 bases and J by 5 bases, leaving 16 bases between them. Looked up from germline, CDR1 is GTSNPN and CDR2 is SVGIG (reference sequence).

V is TRBV5-8 and J is TRBJ1-1; the match to TRBD1 covers 8 bases. The CDR3 contains 14 residues. Germline assignment: CDR1 SGHTS and CDR2 YDEGEE. Germline trimming cut 4 bases from V and 6 bases from J; bases unmatched to any gene: 8. CDR3 protein: CASSPGTGVPEAFF. DNA for the CDR3: TGTGCCAGCAGCCCGGGGACAGGCGTACCTGAAGCTTTCTTT. The entire variable domain, with the rest obtained from reference TRBV5-8 and TRBJ1-1, is as follows: EAGVTQSPTHLIKTRGQQATLRCSPISGHTSVYWYQQALGLGLQFLLWYDEGEERNRGNFPPRFSGRQFPNYSSELNVNALELEDSALYLCASSPGTGVPEAFFGQGTRLTVV.

The CDR3 DNA is TGTGCCAGCAGTTCAGGGTTCTACAATGAGCAGTTCTTC. It specifies CASSSGFYNEQFF. The chain joins TRBV27 to TRBJ2-1; the D gene is possibly TRBD1 (5 bases). The germline gives CDR1 MNHEY, CDR2 SMNVEV (reference sequence). Trimming shortened V by 4 bases and J by 3 bases, and 7 bases separated the two germline ends. The CDR3 runs 13 residues.

The chain couples TRBV27 to TRBJ2-1; a possible D gene is TRBD2 (6 bases). In germline, CDR1 is MNHEY, CDR2 SMNVEV (reference sequence). V was trimmed by 2 bases and J by 4 bases, leaving 12 bases between them. The CDR3 sequence is 15 residues long. CDR3: CASSLGGATYNEQFF. The CDR3 nucleotides are TGTGCCAGCAGTTTAGGAGGGGCTACGTACAATGAGCAGTTCTTC.

This clone has more than one count but fewer than ten. This chain links TRBV5-1 with TRBJ2-3; 8 bases agree with TRBD2. From germline, CDR1 is SGHRS and CDR2 YFSETQ. The CDR3 has 15 residues. Germline trimming cut 3 bases from V and 5 bases from J; bases unmatched to any gene: 8. The CDR3 spells CASSSRLGRGDTQYF. The CDR3 coding sequence is TGCGCCAGCAGCTCGCGGCTCGGGAGGGGAGATACGCAGTATTTT. Combining the CDR3 with reference TRBV5-1 and TRBJ2-3 gives the whole variable domain KAGVTQTPRYLIKTRGQQVTLSCSPISGHRSVSWYQQTPGQGLQFLFEYFSETQRNKGNFPGRFSGRQFSNSRSEMNVSTLELGDSALYLCASSSRLGRGDTQYFGPGTRLTVL.

The V gene is TRBV5-6, the J gene TRBJ1-1; no definite D call. The CDR3 has 12 residues. V shed 1 base and J shed 13 bases, with 14 bases lying between them. The germline CDR1 and CDR2 sequences are SGHDT and YYEEEE. The CDR3 DNA reads TGTGCCAGCAGCTTGATGGAGGCCGCAGTTTTCTTT. It encodes CASSLMEAAVFF.

This chain uses TRBV13 with TRBJ2-7; no reliable D call. Germline CDR1 reads PRHDT; CDR2 reads FYEKMQ (reference sequence). V dropped 1 base and J dropped 0 bases, with 7 bases sitting between them. CDR3 length: 14 amino acids. The CDR3 spells CASSLAGSSYEQYF. The CDR3 nucleotides are TGTGCCAGCAGCTTAGCAGGCAGCTCCTACGAGCAGTACTTC.

This chain links TRBV19 with TRBJ1-2; 9 nucleotides agree with TRBD1. This CDR3 is 13 amino acids long. V gave up 5 bases and J gave up 6 bases; unmatched junction bases: 4. From germline, CDR1 is LNHDA and CDR2 SQIVND (reference sequence). CDR3 bases: TGTGCCAGTAGTCATGGGACAGGGAATGGCTACACCTTC. This sequence encodes CASSHGTGNGYTF.